The subject of this entry is one T cell receptor beta chain. Its cognate antigen is unknown. The data are from a study of T cell responses to AZD1222 COVID-19 vaccine. Assay: immunoSEQ multiplex PCR; the TCRdb copy retains only in-frame clones and omits some. The sample records roughly 140,000 clones, roughly 90% being singletons. This CDR3 is built from 15 residues. With 8 bases clipped from V and 4 bases from J, the junction kept 11 bases outside the gene matches. Germline assignment: CDR1 MNHEY and CDR2 SVGAGI. Notes on the study in general: Two AZD1222 administrations were followed by greater Spike-specific TCR breadth and depth. Researchers took repertoire samples only after the peak T cell response had come. At baseline, just six or seven AZD1222 recipients tested seropositive. Nearly half of the spike-specific TCRs reportedly recognize variant regions that carry no mutations.

This receptor was taken from an adult who received the AZD1222 COVID-19 vaccine. This sample comprised peripheral blood, obtained 28 days after the second AZD1222 dose. The chain recombines TRBV6-5 with TRBJ2-1, with 7 bases identical to TRBD2. The CDR3 coding sequence is TGTGCCAGCCAAAAAGGGGCGGGAGAGTACAATGAGCAGTTCTTC. Protein sequence: CASQKGAGEYNEQFF.